This T cell receptor beta chain was observed in a study of blood T cell repertoires in COVID-19. Study summary: Sites in the United States, Italy and Spain provided acute and convalescent COVID-19 samples. The analysed material was cDNA or gDNA that came from T cells, B-cell-depleted T cells, or PBMCs.

The CDR3 has 16 amino acids. CDR1 is MGHDK, CDR2 SYGVNS, per germline. Trimming removed 4 bases at V and 8 bases at J, with 20 bases between. Sequenced by immunoSEQ multiplex PCR; TCRdb stores in-frame clones only, minus some. This table holds a few hundred thousand clones, about 89% found once. The TCR originated in a man aged 30-40 years with acute or convalescent COVID-19. Sequenced input: peripheral blood. J is TRBJ1-4 and V is TRBV25-1; tentatively, D is TRBD1 (5 bases). In DNA form, the CDR3 reads TGTGCCAGCAGTGCCCCGGGGGGAAGAGGGGTAGAAAAACTGTTTTTT. Translation: CASSAPGGRGVEKLFF.